The rows below give T cell receptor beta chains drawn from one sample of a study of T cells after posttransplantation cyclophosphamide. The repertoire was sequenced with immunoSEQ multiplex PCR; TCRdb's copy has only in-frame clones and lacks some. The repertoire consists of about 39,000 clones, none detected only once. The sequenced sample consisted of PBMCs. These receptor sequences come from a woman aged 45-60 years in good health and a related stem cell transplant donor. Each CDR3 is given with its conserved first and last residue. A D gene is named only where the DNA matches it firmly. Expanded clones are given a class, and other clones once, few, many or no size at all.

CDR3 protein: CASSLERQSYEQYF
CDR3 DNA: TGTGCCAGCAGCTTAGAAAGACAGTCCTACGAGCAGTACTTC
CDR3 length: 14
clone size: many
J gene: TRBJ2-7
D gene: NA
V gene: TRBV7-9

CDR3 protein: CASSPGGTGLYEQYF
CDR3 DNA: TGCGCCAGCAGCCCTGGCGGGACAGGGTTGTACGAGCAGTACTTC
CDR3 length: 15
clone size: many
J gene: TRBJ2-7
D gene: TRBD1
V gene: TRBV4-1

CDR3 protein: CASSSDRGYYEQYF
CDR3 DNA: TGTGCCAGCAGTTCGGACAGGGGTTACTACGAGCAGTACTTC
CDR3 length: 14
clone size: many
J gene: TRBJ2-7
D gene: TRBD1
V gene: TRBV6-6

CDR3 protein: CASTSHRGDTQYF
CDR3 DNA: TGTGCCAGCACCTCCCACAGGGGAGATACGCAGTATTTT
CDR3 length: 13
clone size: many
J gene: TRBJ2-3
D gene: TRBD1
V gene: TRBV6-6

CDR3 protein: CAWSRQGGNTIYF
CDR3 DNA: TGTGCCTGGAGTAGACAGGGGGGAAACACCATATATTTT
CDR3 length: 13
clone size: many
J gene: TRBJ1-3
D gene: TRBD1
V gene: TRBV30

CDR3 protein: CATSRDPSNQPQHF
CDR3 DNA: TGTGCCACCAGCAGAGATCCCTCTAATCAGCCCCAGCATTTT
CDR3 length: 14
clone size: NA
J gene: TRBJ1-5
D gene: NA
V gene: TRBV15

CDR3 protein: CASSQGRDYGYTF
CDR3 DNA: TGTGCCAGCAGTCAGGGTCGGGACTATGGCTACACCTTC
CDR3 length: 13
clone size: many
J gene: TRBJ1-2
D gene: NA
V gene: TRBV6-6

CDR3 protein: CASSYAQGRAKNIQYF
CDR3 DNA: TGTGCCAGCAGTTATGCCCAGGGGCGAGCCAAAAACATTCAGTACTTC
CDR3 length: 16
clone size: many
J gene: TRBJ2-4
D gene: NA
V gene: TRBV6-5

CDR3 protein: CASSLKYGGLYEQYF
CDR3 DNA: TGTGCCAGCAGCTTAAAATACGGCGGACTATACGAGCAGTACTTC
CDR3 length: 15
clone size: many
J gene: TRBJ2-7
D gene: NA
V gene: TRBV7-2

CDR3 protein: CASSGLAGQETQYF
CDR3 DNA: TGTGCCAGCAGTGGACTAGCGGGTCAAGAGACCCAGTACTTC
CDR3 length: 14
clone size: many
J gene: TRBJ2-5
D gene: TRBD2
V gene: TRBV2

CDR3 protein: CASSLFTGGTEAFF
CDR3 DNA: TGTGCCAGCAGCTTATTTACAGGGGGCACTGAAGCTTTCTTT
CDR3 length: 14
clone size: many
J gene: TRBJ1-1
D gene: TRBD1
V gene: TRBV7-6

CDR3 protein: CASSFSGTGQNIQYF
CDR3 DNA: TGTGCCAGCAGCTTTTCCGGGACAGGGCAGAACATTCAGTACTTC
CDR3 length: 15
clone size: many
J gene: TRBJ2-4
D gene: TRBD1
V gene: TRBV5-6

CDR3 protein: CASRINRDSYNSPLHF
CDR3 DNA: TGTGCCAGCAGGATAAACAGAGATAGCTATAATTCACCCCTCCACTTT
CDR3 length: 16
clone size: few
J gene: TRBJ1-6
D gene: NA
V gene: TRBV27

CDR3 protein: CSVTGGAEEQYF
CDR3 DNA: TGCAGCGTAACCGGGGGGGCGGAAGAGCAGTACTTC
CDR3 length: 12
clone size: many
J gene: TRBJ2-7
D gene: TRBD2
V gene: TRBV29-1

CDR3 protein: CASNGREGYGYTF
CDR3 DNA: TGTGCCAGTAACGGCAGGGAAGGCTATGGCTACACCTTC
CDR3 length: 13
clone size: many
J gene: TRBJ1-2
D gene: NA
V gene: TRBV19

CDR3 protein: CASSSLSRDTQYF
CDR3 DNA: TGTGCCAGCAGTTCTCTTAGTCGGGATACGCAGTATTTT
CDR3 length: 13
clone size: few
J gene: TRBJ2-3
D gene: NA
V gene: TRBV27

CDR3 protein: CASSSQGVGTEAFF
CDR3 DNA: TGCGCCAGCAGCTCCCAGGGTGTAGGCACTGAAGCTTTCTTT
CDR3 length: 14
clone size: many
J gene: TRBJ1-1
D gene: NA
V gene: TRBV5-1

CDR3 protein: CASSGENTEAFF
CDR3 DNA: TGTGCCAGCAGCGGAGAGAACACTGAAGCTTTCTTT
CDR3 length: 12
clone size: many
J gene: TRBJ1-1
D gene: NA
V gene: TRBV27

CDR3 protein: CASSSQGRGSGANVLTF
CDR3 DNA: TGCGCCAGCAGCTCACAGGGCAGGGGCTCTGGGGCCAACGTCCTGACTTTC
CDR3 length: 17
clone size: many
J gene: TRBJ2-6
D gene: NA
V gene: TRBV5-1

CDR3 protein: CASSLRTGQEEKLFF
CDR3 DNA: TGCGCCAGCAGCTTGAGGACAGGGCAGGAGGAAAAACTGTTTTTT
CDR3 length: 15
clone size: many
J gene: TRBJ1-4
D gene: TRBD1
V gene: TRBV5-1

CDR3 protein: CASSSIAGAYEQYF
CDR3 DNA: TGTGCCAGCAGCTCGATAGCGGGGGCTTACGAGCAGTACTTC
CDR3 length: 14
clone size: many
J gene: TRBJ2-7
D gene: TRBD2
V gene: TRBV7-2

CDR3 protein: CASSDPAVGQGGEKLFF
CDR3 DNA: TGTGCCAGCAGTGACCCCGCGGTGGGACAGGGGGGGGAAAAACTGTTTTTT
CDR3 length: 17
clone size: many
J gene: TRBJ1-4
D gene: TRBD1
V gene: TRBV6-4

CDR3 protein: CASSGDRGFNEQFF
CDR3 DNA: TGTGCCAGCAGTGGGGACAGGGGGTTCAATGAGCAGTTCTTC
CDR3 length: 14
clone size: many
J gene: TRBJ2-1
D gene: TRBD1
V gene: TRBV2

CDR3 protein: CSVLLNTEAFF
CDR3 DNA: TGCAGCGTTCTATTGAACACTGAAGCTTTCTTT
CDR3 length: 11
clone size: many
J gene: TRBJ1-1
D gene: NA
V gene: TRBV29-1

CDR3 protein: CASQPWGTGSNTEAFF
CDR3 DNA: TGTGCCAGTCAACCTTGGGGGACAGGATCGAACACTGAAGCTTTCTTT
CDR3 length: 16
clone size: many
J gene: TRBJ1-1
D gene: TRBD1
V gene: TRBV19

CDR3 protein: CASSPWGTTGNEQFF
CDR3 DNA: TGTGCCAGCAGCCCATGGGGGACAACGGGAAATGAGCAGTTCTTC
CDR3 length: 15
clone size: many
J gene: TRBJ2-1
D gene: NA
V gene: TRBV11-2

CDR3 protein: CATSPPGLGGETQYF
CDR3 DNA: TGTGCCACCAGCCCGCCGGGACTGGGCGGAGAGACCCAGTACTTC
CDR3 length: 15
clone size: few
J gene: TRBJ2-5
D gene: NA
V gene: TRBV15

CDR3 protein: CASSLFTGPGNTIYF
CDR3 DNA: TGTGCCAGCAGTTTATTCACAGGCCCCGGAAACACCATATATTTT
CDR3 length: 15
clone size: many
J gene: TRBJ1-3
D gene: NA
V gene: TRBV27

CDR3 protein: CASSLEGTGNTEAFF
CDR3 DNA: TGCGCCAGCAGCTTGGAGGGGACAGGGAACACTGAAGCTTTCTTT
CDR3 length: 15
clone size: many
J gene: TRBJ1-1
D gene: TRBD1
V gene: TRBV5-1

CDR3 protein: CASSDSGTGGDTQYF
CDR3 DNA: TGTGCCAGCAGTGACTCCGGGACAGGGGGCGATACGCAGTATTTT
CDR3 length: 15
clone size: many
J gene: TRBJ2-3
D gene: TRBD1
V gene: TRBV6-4

CDR3 protein: CASSLGVQETQYF
CDR3 DNA: TGTGCCAGCAGTTTAGGTGTACAGGAGACCCAGTACTTC
CDR3 length: 13
clone size: many
J gene: TRBJ2-5
D gene: NA
V gene: TRBV7-9

CDR3 protein: CAWSILLAGAYNEQFF
CDR3 DNA: TGTGCCTGGAGCATCCTTCTAGCGGGTGCCTACAATGAGCAGTTCTTC
CDR3 length: 16
clone size: many
J gene: TRBJ2-1
D gene: TRBD2
V gene: TRBV30

CDR3 protein: CSVDTGNTEAFF
CDR3 DNA: TGCAGCGTGGATACAGGGAACACTGAAGCTTTCTTT
CDR3 length: 12
clone size: many
J gene: TRBJ1-1
D gene: NA
V gene: TRBV29-1

CDR3 protein: CASSFIAGDGSPLHF
CDR3 DNA: TGTGCCAGCAGCTTTATCGCAGGGGATGGTTCACCCCTCCACTTT
CDR3 length: 15
clone size: many
J gene: TRBJ1-6
D gene: NA
V gene: TRBV7-2

CDR3 protein: CASRAGTGLRNTIYF
CDR3 DNA: TGCGCCAGCAGAGCCGGGACAGGGTTGCGAAACACCATATATTTT
CDR3 length: 15
clone size: few
J gene: TRBJ1-3
D gene: TRBD1
V gene: TRBV23-1

CDR3 protein: CASIPGGRMNTEAFF
CDR3 DNA: TGTGCCAGTATCCCCGGGGGAAGGATGAACACTGAAGCTTTCTTT
CDR3 length: 15
clone size: many
J gene: TRBJ1-1
D gene: NA
V gene: TRBV19

CDR3 protein: CASRGLGESYEQYF
CDR3 DNA: TGTGCCAGCAGGGGACTTGGGGAGAGCTACGAGCAGTACTTC
CDR3 length: 14
clone size: many
J gene: TRBJ2-7
D gene: NA
V gene: TRBV28

CDR3 protein: CASRGEGQTYEQYF
CDR3 DNA: TGTGCCAGCAGAGGCGAGGGACAGACCTACGAGCAGTACTTC
CDR3 length: 14
clone size: many
J gene: TRBJ2-7
D gene: TRBD1
V gene: TRBV2

CDR3 protein: CASSLGLRTGGDLQPQHF
CDR3 DNA: TGTGCCAGCAGTTTAGGCCTTCGGACAGGGGGCGATTTACAGCCCCAGCATTTT
CDR3 length: 18
clone size: many
J gene: TRBJ1-5
D gene: TRBD1
V gene: TRBV28

CDR3 protein: CASSQAAYPGGVGGNTIYF
CDR3 DNA: TGTGCCAGCAGCCAGGCGGCGTATCCAGGGGGAGTCGGTGGAAACACCATATATTTT
CDR3 length: 19
clone size: few
J gene: TRBJ1-3
D gene: TRBD1
V gene: TRBV9

CDR3 protein: CASSLAVAGDGGETQYF
CDR3 DNA: TGCGCCAGCAGCTTGGCCGTAGCGGGGGATGGAGGGGAGACCCAGTACTTC
CDR3 length: 17
clone size: few
J gene: TRBJ2-5
D gene: TRBD2
V gene: TRBV5-1